Given below is one T cell receptor (beta chain) in context. What antigen it recognizes has not been identified. Base qualities were left out, and no much larger clone turns up one base away. These data belong to a study of OX40 agonist ivuxolimab in advanced cancers. Concerning the study at large: Ivuxolimab was a fully human IgG2 agonistic monoclonal antibody targeting the costimulatory receptor OX40 (CD134). Peripheral TCRbeta sequencing was intended to test whether TCR sequence diversity was altered and clonal T-cell expansion was caused by ivuxolimab. Intravenous ivuxolimab was administered to patients every 2 weeks at six dose levels: 0.01, 0.1, 0.3, 1.5, 3 and 10 mg/kg. Partial responses occurred in three dose-escalation patients, of whom one had hepatocellular carcinoma and two had cutaneous melanoma. The paper describes the monotherapy dose-escalation part (N of about 50 patients) of the phase I trial of ivuxolimab. Of the roughly 50 dose-escalation patients, hepatocellular carcinoma was present in about 19, melanoma in approximately 15, renal cell carcinoma in 9 and head and neck cancer in 9. In the dose-escalation cohort, roughly 80% of patients were male, and the mean age was about 55 years, with a range of about 23 to 80. Patients were allowed to have had prior anti-PD-1, anti-PD-L1 or anti-CTLA-4 therapy, and around two fifths of the dose-escalation patients had been treated with checkpoint inhibitors.

The full study reports these points: Low levels of normalized T-cell clonal expansion were also seen in some patients who did not respond. After ivuxolimab, expanded clones were on average more numerous among CD8+ T cells than among CD4+ T cells. In the 0.1-3.0 mg/kg groups, partial responders had among the lowest normalized peripheral clonal expansion, particularly in CD8+ T cells. Which antigens the clonally expanded peripheral T cells were specific for was not determined. At doses of 0.1 to 3.0 mg/kg, clonal expansion of both CD4+ and CD8+ T cells in blood was seen between baseline and week 6.

Genomic DNA was isolated from the sorted cells so that the TCRbeta CDR3 region could be sequenced. TCRbeta CDR3 regions were sequenced using the immunoSEQ Assay. TCRdb took over this immuneACCESS table, retaining in-frame rearrangements with V and J assigned. Such tables are incomplete; in checked studies, under half of the missing clones stem from an unresolved V gene, and the remainder is unexplained. The sample table lists several thousand clones, about two thirds of them with a count of one. The ten largest account for more than 50% of the sample. The trial excluded patients who had a history of autoimmune disease or who were on systemic immunosuppression. Peripheral blood for TCR sequencing was collected from all dose cohorts at baseline, on cycle 4 day 1, and on cycle 7 day 1. The samples were drawn from a first-in-human, open-label, multicenter phase I dose-escalation trial of ivuxolimab. The trial enrolled adults with locally advanced or metastatic head and neck squamous cell, hepatocellular, melanoma or renal cell carcinoma. CD4+ and CD8+ T cells were sorted separately from peripheral blood before TCR sequencing.

The CDR3 starts with the cysteine, ends with the phenylalanine, and has 15 residues. Only the CDR3 DNA is retained, 45 bases long and in frame from the first base. Looking up the germline V gene yields CDR1 SGHTA and CDR2 FQGNSA. Trimming takes 5 bases from V and 5 bases from J, and the germline ends sit 16 bases apart. The TCR sequence derives from an adult with an advanced solid tumor such as melanoma, head and neck, liver or kidney cancer. Recombination linked TRBV7-2 to TRBJ1-5; the best D guess is TRBD1, with 6 bases matching. Sequenced here: CD4+ or CD8+ T cells sorted from blood, sampled in a trial of the OX40 agonist ivuxolimab. The CDR3 region has the sequence CASSPWGEGDQPQHF. The DNA sequence is given as TGTGCCAGCAGCCCATGGGGGGAGGGGGATCAGCCCCAGCATTTT.